The 2 T cell receptor beta chains given below trace back to one sample, sequenced in a study of blood T cell repertoires in COVID-19. Profiling relied on immunoSEQ multiplex PCR, and the TCRdb table lists in-frame clones only, not all of them. The sample records under 200,000 clones, 80% to 95% being singletons. Sequenced: peripheral blood. These receptors came from a man in his fifties with acute or convalescent COVID-19.

This clone was counted a single time. This sequence joins TRBV3-1 (or the pseudogene TRBV3-2) and TRBJ1-6; no definite D call. The CDR3 has 17 residues. Per the germline V gene, CDR1 is LGHDT and CDR2 is YNNKEL (reference sequence). Trimming cost V 0 bases and J 9 bases, with 18 bases left between them. Here the CDR3 reads CASSQDREGWKGSPLHF. The CDR3 region has the DNA TGTGCCAGCAGCCAAGATCGGGAAGGGTGGAAAGGTTCACCCCTCCACTTT.

The J gene is TRBJ2-2, the V gene TRBV30; no reliable D call. The CDR3 extends over 13 amino acids. Trimming pared 0 bases from V and 5 bases from J, leaving 7 bases between. Germline CDR1 and CDR2: GTSNPN and SVGIG (reference sequence). The DNA of the CDR3 is TGTGCCTGGAGTGTGCAGTCAACCGGGGAGCTGTTTTTT. Encoded protein: CAWSVQSTGELFF.